Here is one TCR beta chain with its context. As yet, its antigen is unknown. The approximately 120-subject validation cohort, separate from the 666-subject first cohort, included the donors. The V end lost 0 bases, the J end lost 6 bases, and 12 bases lay between the germline ends. Germline assignment: CDR1 SGHRS and CDR2 YFSETQ. The CDR3 runs to 14 residues. The data are from a study of cytomegalovirus exposure and HLA in healthy donors. The wider study: It was reported in a later analysis that the same platform had been used for the 120 validation repertoires as for the 666 first-cohort repertoires. Overall study results and limits: In a later analysis, first-cohort TCR clusters were found to tend to co-occur in the 100 to 150 validation repertoires. Specificity of three CMV-associated chains for CMV antigens was verified in vitro.

Using immunoSEQ multiplex PCR, the repertoire was profiled, and TCRdb retains in-frame clones only, with some absent. The table records about 330,000 clones, approximately 90% of them present only once. The source of this sequence is a woman aged 18-35 years in good health and CMV-seronegative. The chain links TRBV5-1 to TRBJ1-2, with D unclear. The sequenced sample consisted of PBMCs. CDR3 coding DNA: TGCGCCAGCAGCTTGGCCTCGGGGAGGGATGGCTACACCTTC. It yields the protein CASSLASGRDGYTF.